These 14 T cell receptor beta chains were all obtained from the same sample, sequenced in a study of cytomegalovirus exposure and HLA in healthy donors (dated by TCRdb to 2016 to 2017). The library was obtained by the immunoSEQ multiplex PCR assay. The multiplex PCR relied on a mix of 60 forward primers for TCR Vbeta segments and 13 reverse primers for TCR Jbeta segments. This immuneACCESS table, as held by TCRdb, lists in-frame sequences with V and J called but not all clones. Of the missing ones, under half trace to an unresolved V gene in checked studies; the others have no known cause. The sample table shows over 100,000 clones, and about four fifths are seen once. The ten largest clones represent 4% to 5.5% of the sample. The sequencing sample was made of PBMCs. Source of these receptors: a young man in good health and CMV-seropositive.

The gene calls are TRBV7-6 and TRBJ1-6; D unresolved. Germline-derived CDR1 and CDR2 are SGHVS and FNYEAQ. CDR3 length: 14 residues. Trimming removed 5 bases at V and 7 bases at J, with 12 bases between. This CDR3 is CASSQGLLNSPLHF. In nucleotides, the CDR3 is TGTGCCAGCAGCCAAGGACTCCTGAATTCACCCCTCCACTTT.

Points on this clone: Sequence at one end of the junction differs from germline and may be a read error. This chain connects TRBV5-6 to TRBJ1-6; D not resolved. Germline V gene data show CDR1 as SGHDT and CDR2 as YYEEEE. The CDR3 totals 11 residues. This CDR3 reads CASTFTSTLRF. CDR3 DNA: TGTGCCAGCACCTTTACGTCTACCCTCCGCTTT.

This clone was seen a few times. The CDR3 DNA reads as TGTGCCAGCAACAATTACAATGAGCAGTTCTTC. It yields the protein CASNNYNEQFF. The V gene is TRBV7-9, the J gene TRBJ2-1, with no clear D. This CDR3 region has 11 residues. V was shortened by 7 bases and J by 4 bases, with 5 bases between the two germline ends. Germline CDR1 is SEHNR and CDR2 is FQNEAQ (reference sequence).

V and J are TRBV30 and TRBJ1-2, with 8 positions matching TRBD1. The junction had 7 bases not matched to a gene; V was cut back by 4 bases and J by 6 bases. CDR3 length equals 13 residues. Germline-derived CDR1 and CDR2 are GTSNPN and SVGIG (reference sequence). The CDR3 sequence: CAWNLIQGDGYTF. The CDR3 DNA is TGTGCCTGGAACCTAATACAGGGGGATGGCTACACCTTC.

The CDR3 coding sequence is TGTGCCAGCAGTTCGACTAGCGGGGGTAAAGGGGATGAGCAGTTCTTC. As protein: CASSSTSGGKGDEQFF. The V gene is TRBV28, the J gene TRBJ2-1; 12 bases are a match to TRBD2. The germline V gene has CDR1 MDHEN and CDR2 SYDVKM. The CDR3 contains 16 residues. V lost 4 bases to trimming and J lost 8 bases; unmatched junction nucleotides: 9.

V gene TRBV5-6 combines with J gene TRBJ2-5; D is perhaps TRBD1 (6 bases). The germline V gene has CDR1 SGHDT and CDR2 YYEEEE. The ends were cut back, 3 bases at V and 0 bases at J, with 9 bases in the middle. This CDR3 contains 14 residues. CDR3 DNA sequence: TGTGCCAGCAGCTCTCAGGGGTACCAAGAGACCCAGTACTTC. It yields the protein CASSSQGYQETQYF.

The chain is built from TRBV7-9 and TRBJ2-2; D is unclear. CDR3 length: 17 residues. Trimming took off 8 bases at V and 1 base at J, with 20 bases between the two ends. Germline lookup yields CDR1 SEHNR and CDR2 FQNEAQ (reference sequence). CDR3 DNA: TGTGCCAGCTCATCAACCACCTCCCCAGGGAACACCGGGGAGCTGTTTTTT. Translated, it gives CASSSTTSPGNTGELFF.

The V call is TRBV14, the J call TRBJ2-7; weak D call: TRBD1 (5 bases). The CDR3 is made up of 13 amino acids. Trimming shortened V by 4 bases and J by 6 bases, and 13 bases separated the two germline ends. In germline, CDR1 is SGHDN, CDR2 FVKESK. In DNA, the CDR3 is TGTGCCAGCAGCCTCGATATTAGGGGCGAGCAGTACTTC. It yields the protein CASSLDIRGEQYF.

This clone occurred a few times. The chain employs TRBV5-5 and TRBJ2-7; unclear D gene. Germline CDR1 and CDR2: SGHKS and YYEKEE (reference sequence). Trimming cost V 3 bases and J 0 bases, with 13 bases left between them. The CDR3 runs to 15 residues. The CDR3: CASSSGSRVSYEQYF. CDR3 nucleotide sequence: TGTGCCAGCAGCTCGGGTAGTAGAGTCTCCTACGAGCAGTACTTC.

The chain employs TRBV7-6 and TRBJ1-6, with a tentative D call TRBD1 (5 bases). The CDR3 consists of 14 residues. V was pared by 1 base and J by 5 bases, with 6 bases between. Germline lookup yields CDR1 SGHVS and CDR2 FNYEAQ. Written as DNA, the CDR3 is TGTGCCAGCAGCTTAGGCAGGGATAATTCACCCCTCCACTTT. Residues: CASSLGRDNSPLHF.

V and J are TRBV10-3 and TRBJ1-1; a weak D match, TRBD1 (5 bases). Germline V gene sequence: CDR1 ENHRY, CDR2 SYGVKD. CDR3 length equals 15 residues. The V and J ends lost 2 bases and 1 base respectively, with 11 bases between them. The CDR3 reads CAISERGGPNTEAFF. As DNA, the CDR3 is TGTGCCATCAGTGAGCGGGGGGGACCGAACACTGAAGCTTTCTTT.

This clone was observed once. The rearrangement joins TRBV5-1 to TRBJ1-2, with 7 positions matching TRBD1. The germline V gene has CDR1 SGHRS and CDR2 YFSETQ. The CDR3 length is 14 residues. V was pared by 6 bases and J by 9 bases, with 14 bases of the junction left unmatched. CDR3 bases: TGCGCCAGCACCGACCCGTCGACAGGGATGCGCTACACCTTC. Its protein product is CASTDPSTGMRYTF.

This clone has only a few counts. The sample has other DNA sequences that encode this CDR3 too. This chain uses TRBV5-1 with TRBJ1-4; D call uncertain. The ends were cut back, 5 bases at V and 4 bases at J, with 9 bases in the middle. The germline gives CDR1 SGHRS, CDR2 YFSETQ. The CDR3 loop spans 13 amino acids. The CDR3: CASSRGGNEKLFF. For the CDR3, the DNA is TGCGCCAGCAGTCGTGGAGGTAATGAAAAACTGTTTTTT.

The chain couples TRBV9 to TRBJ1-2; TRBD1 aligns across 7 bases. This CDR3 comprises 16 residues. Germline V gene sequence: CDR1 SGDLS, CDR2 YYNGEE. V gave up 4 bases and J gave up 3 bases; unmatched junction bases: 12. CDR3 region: CASSLGGRGDYYGYTF. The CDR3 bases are TGTGCCAGCAGCTTAGGGGGCAGGGGGGATTACTATGGCTACACCTTC.